Each of the 5 T cell receptor beta chains below was sequenced from the same sample in a study of blood T cell repertoires in COVID-19. Sequencing was performed with immunoSEQ multiplex PCR; in TCRdb, only in-frame clones are kept and a portion is missing. The sample lists roughly 40,000 clones, approximately 80% seen once, with approximately 61% in the top ten. The sample comprised peripheral blood. The receptors here all came from an older man with acute or convalescent COVID-19.

The chain employs TRBV21-1 and TRBJ2-7; the listed D gene, TRBD2, was not tested against the DNA. TRBV21-1 is an annotated pseudogene. The CDR3 sequence is 15 residues long. The CDR3 DNA is TGTGCCAGCAGCAAGAAAGTAGCGGGAGGGAGGGAGCAGTACTTC. Translating it yields CASSKKVAGGREQYF.

This clone was detected a few times. This chain uses TRBV5-1 with TRBJ2-7; D might be TRBD1 (6 bases). The germline V gene has CDR1 SGHRS and CDR2 YFSETQ. V lost 4 bases and J lost 0, with 14 bases in between. The CDR3 length is 15 residues. The CDR3 is CASSHGTNPSYEQYF. The CDR3 DNA is TGCGCCAGCAGCCACGGGACAAACCCCTCCTACGAGCAGTACTTC.

As for this clone: In the same sample, other DNA sequences code for this CDR3. The rearrangement uses TRBV20-1 and TRBJ2-5; no definite D call. The CDR3 is 10 residues long. The V gene lost 6 bases and the J gene lost 3 bases, with 5 bases spanning the gap. Germline values: CDR1 DFQATT, CDR2 SNEGSKA (reference sequence). The CDR3 reads CSALEETQYF. Written as DNA, the CDR3 is TGCAGTGCACTCGAAGAGACCCAGTACTTC.

The genes are TRBV5-5 and TRBJ2-3; D is unclear. Germline CDR1 and CDR2: SGHKS and YYEKEE (reference sequence). The CDR3 extends over 14 amino acids. Trimming pared 1 base from V and 2 bases from J, leaving 8 bases between. As DNA, the CDR3 is TGTGCCAGCAGCTTGCGGGTATTCACAGATACGCAGTATTTT. Amino acids: CASSLRVFTDTQYF. Full variable domain (missing parts from reference TRBV5-5 and TRBJ2-3): DAGVTQSPTHLIKTRGQQVTLRCSPISGHKSVSWYQQVLGQGPQFIFQYYEKEERGRGNFPDRFSARQFPNYSSELNVNALLLGDSALYLCASSLRVFTDTQYFGPGTRLTVL.

The chain employs TRBV5-4 and TRBJ2-3; 8 nucleotides align to TRBD2. V was clipped by 4 bases and J by 1 base; unmatched bases: 11. CDR3 length equals 17 residues. Germline CDR1 SGHNT, CDR2 YYREEE (reference sequence). The CDR3 DNA sequence: TGTGCCAGCAGCACCTTTGGACTAGCTCGGGGCACAGATACGCAGTATTTT. It encodes CASSTFGLARGTDTQYF.